Listed below are T cell receptor beta chains from one sample, sequenced in a study of patients and donors after allogeneic stem cell transplantation. Using its own MiXCR run on the RT-PCR reads, TCRdb lists one record per CDR3 protein. The sample yields approximately 170,000 distinct CDR3 sequences, about a quarter seen once. Sequencing was done on a sample of blood, either unsorted or a sorted T cell fraction (not recorded which). Receptor source: a human donor who was either an allogeneic HSCT recipient or a stem cell or donor lymphocyte infusion donor (not recorded which). It is not recorded whose cells these are; they may come from a transplant donor. Each CDR3 is given with its conserved first and last residue. Fields, in order: V gene, D gene, clone size, J gene, CDR3 length, CDR3 DNA, CDR3 protein. D genes are given only for firm matches. Clone size is shown for a subset of rows, as once, few, many or a class of expanded clone.

>TRBV5-1|TRBD1|many|TRBJ1-3|16
TGCGCCAGCAGCTCTGGGGACAGGGGATCTGGAAACACCATATATTTT
CASSSGDRGSGNTIYF
>TRBV10-3|.|few|TRBJ1-2|15
TGTGCCATCAGTGAGTCCGAGGGGTACGACTATGGCTACACCTTC
CAISESEGYDYGYTF
>TRBV12-3/TRBV12-4|.|few|TRBJ1-1|14
TGTGCCAGCAGTTTAGGGAACCTGAACACTGAAGCTTTCTTT
CASSLGNLNTEAFF
>TRBV20-1|.|few|TRBJ2-3|12
TGCAGTGCTAGAGGTCTAACAGATACGCAGTATTTT
CSARGLTDTQYF
>TRBV20-1|.|few|TRBJ2-7|15
TGCAGTGCTAGCTCGCTCTCGACTCGATCCTACGAGCAGTACTTC
CSASSLSTRSYEQYF
>TRBV5-1|.|few|TRBJ1-1|13
TGCGCCAGCAGCTCCGGACAGAACACTGAAGCTTTCTTT
CASSSGQNTEAFF
>TRBV30|TRBD2|.|TRBJ2-7|14
TGTGCCTGGAGTTCGGGACTAGGGACCTACGAGCAGTACTTC
CAWSSGLGTYEQYF
>TRBV6-5|TRBD2|few|TRBJ2-2|18
TGTGCCAGCAGGACACCGACTAGCGGGGGGCATGACACCGGGGAGCTGTTTTTT
CASRTPTSGGHDTGELFF
>TRBV5-1|TRBD1|few|TRBJ2-1|14
TGCGCCAGCAGCCTACGGACAGGGAACAATGAGCAGTTCTTC
CASSLRTGNNEQFF
>TRBV12-3/TRBV12-4|.|.|TRBJ2-7|13
TGTGCCAGCACCCCCGGGTCCCCCTACGAGCAGTACTTC
CASTPGSPYEQYF
>TRBV6-2/TRBV6-3|TRBD1|.|TRBJ2-7|14
TGTGCCAGCAGTTACGGGACAGTTGCCTACGAGCAGTACTTC
CASSYGTVAYEQYF
>TRBV4-2|.|.|TRBJ1-1|13
TGTGCCAGCAGCAAAAGGCTCGACACTGAAGCTTTCTTT
CASSKRLDTEAFF
>TRBV6-1|.|few|TRBJ1-1|15
TGTGCCAGCAGTGAAATTAGGGCCAAGGGAGCAGAAGCTTTCTTT
CASSEIRAKGAEAFF
>TRBV5-1|.|few|TRBJ1-1|12
TGCGCCAGCAGCTTACTAGGACCTGAAGCTTTCTTT
CASSLLGPEAFF
>TRBV6-1|.|few|TRBJ1-2|14
TGTGCCAGCATCCCAATCGGTCCTATCTATGGCTACACCTTC
CASIPIGPIYGYTF
>TRBV5-1|.|few|TRBJ2-2|15
TGCGCCAGCAGTCCAGGGTCGTTTAGGACCGGGGAGCTGTTTTTT
CASSPGSFRTGELFF
>TRBV6-5|.|few|TRBJ1-3|11
TGTGCCAGCAGTTACGCGGACACCATATATTTT
CASSYADTIYF
>TRBV5-1|TRBD1|.|TRBJ1-2|17
TGCGCCAGCACCCCATGGCGGGACAGCTCGTCTAACTATGGCTACACCTTC
CASTPWRDSSSNYGYTF
>TRBV9|TRBD1|.|TRBJ2-2|16
TGTGCCAGCAGCGTAGGCCAGGGGGCTAAGGTCGGGGAGCTGTTTTTT
CASSVGQGAKVGELFF
>TRBV6-2/TRBV6-3|.|.|TRBJ2-4|12
TGTGCCAGCAGTTACCGCCTGGACATTCAGTACTTC
CASSYRLDIQYF
>TRBV29-1|.|few|TRBJ2-7|12
TGCAGCACCCTGGGGAGCTCCTACGAGCAGTACTTC
CSTLGSSYEQYF
>TRBV20-1|TRBD1|.|TRBJ2-2|14
TGCAGTGTTCGAATCGGACAGGGGACCGGGGAGCTGTTTTTT
CSVRIGQGTGELFF
>TRBV6-5|.|few|TRBJ1-1|16
TGTGCCAGCAGTTACTCGAGTCCGAGACAGGCCCGGGTAGCTTTCTTT
CASSYSSPRQARVAFF
>TRBV12-3/TRBV12-4|.|.|TRBJ1-2|13
TGTGCCAGCAGTTCCCTAGGTGCCTATGGCTACACCTTC
CASSSLGAYGYTF
>TRBV6-5|.|.|TRBJ2-3|21
TGTGCCAGCAGTTACTGGGCGGGCTTTAAATCTGGTAGTCCTAGCACAGATACGCAGTATTTT
CASSYWAGFKSGSPSTDTQYF
>TRBV7-7|TRBD1|.|TRBJ2-5|15
TGTGCCAGCAGCTTAGGCGGGACAGGGGACGAGACCCAGTACTTC
CASSLGGTGDETQYF
>TRBV10-3|TRBD1|few|TRBJ2-2|15
TGTGCCATCAGCTACAGGGGTGGGAGCACCGGGGAGCTGTTTTTT
CAISYRGGSTGELFF
>TRBV6-5|.|.|TRBJ1-3|12
TGTGCCAGCATCTCACCTGGAAACACCATATATTTT
CASISPGNTIYF
>TRBV28|TRBD1|.|TRBJ2-7|13
TGTGCCAGCGGGACAGCCCTCTCCTACGAGCAGTACTTC
CASGTALSYEQYF
>TRBV7-9|TRBD1|few|TRBJ2-1|15
TGTGCCAGCAGCCCCGGGACAGGGCTATACAATGAGCAGTTCTTC
CASSPGTGLYNEQFF
>TRBV5-6|TRBD2|few|TRBJ2-1|14
TGTGCCAGCAGATACGGACTAGCGGACAATGAGCAGTTCTTC
CASRYGLADNEQFF
>TRBV12-3/TRBV12-4|.|few|TRBJ2-3|12
TGTGCCAGCAGTTTCGGCCCAGATACGCAGTATTTT
CASSFGPDTQYF
>TRBV21-1|.|few|TRBJ1-2|17
TGTGCCAGCACAAAAGATGGAGCGGGGCCCCCTACGAGTGGCTACACCTTC
CASTKDGAGPPTSGYTF
>TRBV14|TRBD1|.|TRBJ2-4|15
TGTGCCAGCAGCCAATCCGGGACAGGAACCGACATTCAGTACTTC
CASSQSGTGTDIQYF
>TRBV20-1|.|few|TRBJ1-2|15
TGCAGTGCTAGAGATTATGAATGGGGAGACTATGGCTACACCTTC
CSARDYEWGDYGYTF
>TRBV21-1|.|few|TRBJ2-6|15
TGTGCCAGGGGGTACGGGTATACCGGGGCCAACGTCCTGACTTTC
CARGYGYTGANVLTF
>TRBV20-1|.|.|TRBJ1-6|13
TGCAGTGCTAGAATGGGGGCGCAGTCACCCCTCCACTTT
CSARMGAQSPLHF
>TRBV20-1|.|few|TRBJ2-3|10
TGCAGTCCTCTGGGAGATACGCAGTATTTT
CSPLGDTQYF
>TRBV12-3/TRBV12-4|.|many|TRBJ1-1|14
TGTGCCAGCAGTGCCAGGGGAGTGAACACTGAAGCTTTCTTT
CASSARGVNTEAFF